One sample yielded the 30 T cell receptor beta chains listed below, sequenced in a study of response to subunit inactivated influenza vaccine. Using its own MiXCR run on the RT-PCR reads, TCRdb lists one record per CDR3 protein. Of more than 700,000 distinct CDR3 sequences listed, around 21% are singletons. Sequenced material: PBMCs from blood, taken 5 to 6 days after vaccination. Receptors were obtained from a man aged 50 to 59 who received an inactivated influenza vaccine.

The chain couples TRBV12-3 or TRBV12-4 to TRBJ1-3; 7 bases map to TRBD1. After removal of 4 bases from V and 8 bases from J, the junction contained 8 bases not matched to a gene. CDR3 length: 14 residues. The CDR3 nucleotides read TGTGCCAGCAGTTCGAGACAGGGTAGGGACACCATATATTTT. Translated, it gives CASSSRQGRDTIYF.

Only a few counts were recorded for this clonotype. The gene calls are TRBV12-5 and TRBJ1-1; the D gene is possibly TRBD1 (6 bases). The V gene's germline CDR1 is LGHNT and CDR2 FRNRAP. This CDR3 contains 15 residues. Trimming pared 5 bases from V and 1 base from J, leaving 14 bases between. In DNA form, the CDR3 reads TGTGCTAGTGGTGGGGGGGGACATAAGAACACTGAAGCTTTCTTT. Translating it yields CASGGGGHKNTEAFF.

This clonotype was seen a handful of times. The chain has TRBV13 and TRBJ2-3, with D possibly TRBD1 on 5 matching bases. V gave up 4 bases and J gave up 3 bases, with 14 bases separating them. There are 15 residues in the CDR3. CDR1 is PRHDT, CDR2 FYEKMQ, per germline (reference sequence). CDR3 sequence: CASSSRKQETDTQYF. The CDR3 DNA follows: TGTGCCAGCAGCTCGCGAAAACAGGAGACAGATACGCAGTATTTT.

The chain employs TRBV10-3 and TRBJ2-5; 10 bases are shared with TRBD2. Germline-derived CDR1 and CDR2 are ENHRY and SYGVKD. The CDR3 is 16 residues long. Trimming removed 0 bases from V and 5 bases from J; junction bases left unmatched: 6. The CDR3 loop reads CAISESLAGGGETQYF. The CDR3 bases are TGTGCCATCAGTGAGTCGTTAGCGGGAGGAGGGGAGACCCAGTACTTC.

This clonotype was recorded many times. This chain uses TRBV20-1 with TRBJ1-2; D not resolved. Trimming took off 3 bases at V and 0 bases at J, with 8 bases between the two ends. CDR3 length equals 13 residues. CDR1 is DFQATT, CDR2 SNEGSKA, per germline (reference sequence). CDR3 in DNA: TGCAGTGCTAGGTGGAGAGCTAACTATGGCTACACCTTC. Its translation: CSARWRANYGYTF.

The chain recombines TRBV12-3 or TRBV12-4 with TRBJ2-3, with 8 bases aligning to TRBD1. J lost 7 bases, V lost 0 bases, and 3 bases had no gene match. This CDR3 is built from 14 residues. The CDR3 here is CASSLAGTGHTQYF. CDR3 nucleotides: TGTGCCAGCAGTTTAGCCGGGACAGGACATACGCAGTATTTT.

There are many counts of this clonotype. The chain recombines TRBV6-1 with TRBJ1-1, with TRBD1 identical over 7 bases. J was trimmed by 1 base and V by 5 bases; bases with no gene match: 1. Germline CDR1 and CDR2: MNHNS and SASEGT. The CDR3 has 13 residues. The CDR3 loop is CASSRQGNTEAFF. The CDR3 DNA follows: TGTGCCAGCAGTCGACAGGGGAACACTGAAGCTTTCTTT.

CDR3 amino acids: CASSWTSGGGPPSQYF. Written as DNA, the CDR3 is TGCGCCAGCAGCTGGACTAGCGGGGGGGGACCCCCCTCGCAGTATTTT. The V and J genes are TRBV5-1 and TRBJ2-3, with 15 bases lining up with TRBD2. The CDR3 has 16 amino acids. Germline loops: CDR1 SGHRS, CDR2 YFSETQ. Trimming removed 3 bases from V and 10 bases from J; junction bases left unmatched: 9.

The table lists this clonotype with a few counts. V is TRBV20-1 and J is TRBJ2-5, with 8 bases identical to TRBD1. The V gene's germline CDR1 is DFQATT and CDR2 SNEGSKA (reference sequence). The CDR3 is made up of 16 amino acids. With 6 bases clipped from V and 2 bases from J, the junction kept 14 bases outside the gene matches. CDR3 DNA: TGCAGTGCCGATGATGGCGGGACAGGAAAACAAGAGACCCAGTACTTC. Translation: CSADDGGTGKQETQYF.

In this sample, this clonotype turned up many times. The V call is TRBV5-6, the J call TRBJ2-1, with a tentative D call TRBD2 (6 bases). V was trimmed by 0 bases and J by 3 bases, leaving 10 bases between them. The CDR3 runs to 15 residues. The germline V gene encodes CDR1 SGHDT and CDR2 YYEEEE. CDR3 sequence (DNA): TGTGCCAGCAGCTTGGTTCCGGGGGACTACAATGAGCAGTTCTTC. Amino acids: CASSLVPGDYNEQFF.

This clonotype was recorded at least ten times. At one end the junction does not follow the germline gene, possibly because of a read error. The chain combines TRBV29-1 with TRBJ1-1; 9 nucleotides match TRBD1. Per germline, CDR1 SQVTM and CDR2 ANQGSEA. This CDR3 has 12 amino acids. In nucleotides, the CDR3 is TGCAGCGTGGGACCGGGACAGGGAGGAACCCGCTTT. Translated: CSVGPGQGGTRF.

The rearrangement links TRBV11-2 to TRBJ2-1, with 9 bases identical to TRBD2. V lost 1 base to trimming and J lost 3 bases; unmatched junction nucleotides: 4. The CDR3 loop spans 16 amino acids. Germline V gene sequence: CDR1 SGHAT, CDR2 FQNNGV. CDR3 amino acids: CASSLVRGRDYNEQFF. CDR3 sequence (DNA): TGTGCCAGCAGCTTAGTTCGCGGGAGGGACTACAATGAGCAGTTCTTC.

This clonotype has more than one count but fewer than ten. This rearrangement joins TRBV11-2 to TRBJ2-2; possible D gene TRBD1, 6 bases. CDR1 is SGHAT, CDR2 FQNNGV, per germline. The CDR3 loop spans 21 amino acids. The V end was cut by 4 bases, the J end by 6 bases, with 33 bases between. CDR3 amino acids: CASSSRMGQRFPSNMAGELFF. CDR3 nucleotides: TGTGCCAGCAGCTCGAGGATGGGACAAAGATTCCCTAGTAATATGGCCGGGGAGCTGTTTTTT.

V gene TRBV5-1 combines with J gene TRBJ2-2; 7 nucleotides agree with TRBD1. The CDR3 sequence is 13 residues long. Germline assignment: CDR1 SGHRS and CDR2 YFSETQ. The V and J ends lost 8 bases and 1 base, in that order; junction bases with no gene match: 2. Here the CDR3 DNA reads TGCGCCAGTCAGGGGGAGAACACCGGGGAGCTGTTTTTT. Its protein is CASQGENTGELFF.

The chain links TRBV19 to TRBJ2-3, with TRBD1 as a possible D gene (6 bases). CDR1 and CDR2 (germline): LNHDA, SQIVND (reference sequence). V gave up 7 bases and J gave up 2 bases, with 16 bases separating them. The CDR3 spans 15 residues. CDR3 loop: CASTPDSRATDTQYF. In nucleotides, the CDR3 is TGTGCCAGTACACCGGACAGCCGAGCCACAGATACGCAGTATTTT.

The chain has TRBV7-2 and TRBJ2-5, with D hard to call. Germline CDR1 and CDR2: SGHTA and FQGNSA. This CDR3 region has 13 residues. Trimming left V 2 bases short and J 4 bases short, with 8 bases between. The CDR3: CASSLQAPETQYF. CDR3 nucleotide sequence: TGTGCCAGCAGCTTACAGGCCCCAGAGACCCAGTACTTC.

V is TRBV5-1 and J is TRBJ2-2, with a possible D match to TRBD1 (6 bases). The length of the CDR3 is 14 residues. Trimming took off 2 bases at V and 6 bases at J, with 11 bases between the two ends. Germline loops: CDR1 SGHRS, CDR2 YFSETQ. CDR3 sequence: CASSFGQSPGELFF. The DNA of the CDR3 is TGCGCCAGCAGCTTCGGACAGTCCCCCGGGGAGCTGTTTTTT.

The genes are TRBV20-1 and TRBJ2-7; 9 bases are a match to TRBD1. The CDR3 has 13 residues. Germline values: CDR1 DFQATT, CDR2 SNEGSKA (reference sequence). With V trimmed by 2 bases and J by 4 bases, 3 bases remained unmatched. CDR3 amino acids: CSARYRGQYEQYF. The CDR3 nucleotides are TGCAGTGCTAGATACAGGGGGCAATACGAGCAGTACTTC.

This clonotype occurred a few times. This chain connects TRBV6-1 to TRBJ1-1; the D gene is possibly TRBD1 (5 bases). Looked up from germline, CDR1 is MNHNS and CDR2 is SASEGT. The CDR3 sequence is 14 residues long. Trimming left V 6 bases short and J 5 bases short, with 16 bases between. CDR3 nucleotides: TGTGCCAGCAGGCCCGACCAGGGTGGAACTGAAGCTTTCTTT. This encodes CASRPDQGGTEAFF.

In DNA, the CDR3 is TGTGCCAGCAGCGCCACTAGCTTAGATACGCAGTATTTT. Translating it yields CASSATSLDTQYF. V usage is TRBV7-3 and J usage is TRBJ2-3; D perhaps matches TRBD2 (6 bases). V lost 5 bases and J 5 bases, leaving 11 bases between the germline ends. CDR1 and CDR2 from the germline V gene are SGHTA and FQGTGA. This CDR3 is built from 13 residues.

This clonotype was detected a few times. The rearrangement joins TRBV5-1 to TRBJ2-7; possible D gene TRBD2, 5 bases. Germline lookup yields CDR1 SGHRS and CDR2 YFSETQ. The V end was cut by 2 bases, the J end by 0 bases, with 12 bases between. This CDR3 spans 15 amino acids. DNA of the CDR3: TGCGCCAGCAGCTTTGACCCAGCGGTCTCCTACGAGCAGTACTTC. The encoded protein is CASSFDPAVSYEQYF.

V usage is TRBV5-1 and J usage is TRBJ1-1; D gene ambiguous. Germline V CDR1 and CDR2: SGHRS, YFSETQ. The V end lost 6 bases, the J end lost 0 bases, and 9 bases lay between the germline ends. This CDR3 spans 13 amino acids. The CDR3 DNA reads TGCGCCAGCATGGTAGTTATGAACACTGAAGCTTTCTTT. Amino acids: CASMVVMNTEAFF.

The J gene is TRBJ2-5, the V gene TRBV5-6; TRBD2 matches 8 bases. Trimming cost V 6 bases and J 1 base; bases outside gene matches: 14. CDR3 size: 17 residues. CDR1 is SGHDT, CDR2 YYEEEE, per germline. CDR3 nucleotide sequence: TGTGCCAGCACCATGATTCGGCTAGCGGGTACCCAAGAGACCCAGTACTTC. It translates to CASTMIRLAGTQETQYF.

The gene calls are TRBV18 and TRBJ1-1, with D unclear. Between the trimmed V and J ends, which lost 1 base and 6 bases, there was a span of 6 bases. CDR1 is KGHSH and CDR2 is LQKENI in the germline V gene. The CDR3 is 12 residues long. CDR3 DNA: TGTGCCAGCTCACCACGTTTGGCTGAAGCTTTCTTT. This encodes CASSPRLAEAFF.

The chain couples TRBV12-3 or TRBV12-4 to TRBJ1-2, with D possibly TRBD1 on 6 matching bases. The CDR3 has 14 residues. V was shortened by 6 bases and J by 6 bases, with 17 bases between the two germline ends. The CDR3 DNA is TGTGCCAGCAGCCTAAGGGGGGCGGGCGATGGCTACACCTTC. The encoded protein is CASSLRGAGDGYTF.

This clonotype was observed a few times. V gene TRBV20-1 combines with J gene TRBJ2-1; D remains ambiguous. V lost 6 bases and J lost 2, with 8 bases in between. CDR3 length equals 12 residues. Looked up from germline, CDR1 is DFQATT and CDR2 is SNEGSKA (reference sequence). The CDR3 DNA reads as TGCAGTGCCACCCGTCCCTACAATGAGCAGTTCTTC. Translated, it gives CSATRPYNEQFF.

The chain links TRBV4-3 to TRBJ2-6; D gene unclear. Germline assignment: CDR1 LGHNA and CDR2 YSLEER. The CDR3 runs to 16 residues. V was pared by 2 bases and J by 2 bases, with 10 bases between. CDR3 amino acids: CASSQKILPGANVLTF. The DNA of the CDR3 is TGCGCCAGCAGCCAAAAGATCCTACCTGGGGCCAACGTCCTGACTTTC.

This clonotype was found many times. The V and J genes are TRBV29-1 and TRBJ2-1; D call uncertain. The V end was cut by 3 bases, the J end by 3 bases, with 9 bases between. This CDR3 has 13 residues. Germline V gene lookup returns CDR1 SQVTM and CDR2 ANQGSEA. CDR3 sequence (DNA): TGCAGCGTTGACAGGAGCTACTACAATGAGCAGTTCTTC. Its protein is CSVDRSYYNEQFF.

This clonotype has at least ten counts. The V and J genes are TRBV29-1 and TRBJ2-7; no clear D. Germline V gene data show CDR1 as SQVTM and CDR2 as ANQGSEA. The CDR3 covers 11 residues. The ends were cut back, 6 bases at V and 3 bases at J, with 9 bases in the middle. The CDR3 is CSVARDYEQYF. As DNA, the CDR3 is TGCAGCGTGGCCAGAGACTACGAGCAGTACTTC.

J is TRBJ2-2 and V is TRBV7-6, with 9 bases that match TRBD1. Germline V CDR1 and CDR2: SGHVS, FNYEAQ. The CDR3 spans 18 residues. V trimming: 4 bases; J trimming: 0 bases; junction bases outside the gene matches: 9. The CDR3 loop is CASSSSQGALPNTGELFF. The DNA for the CDR3 is TGTGCCAGCAGCTCCTCACAGGGGGCCCTACCGAACACCGGGGAGCTGTTTTTT.